This TCR beta chain was sequenced for a study of siplizumab effects on memory and regulatory T cells. Germline CDR1 reads MNHEY; CDR2 reads SVGAGI. This CDR3 is built from 15 residues. V was clipped by 6 bases and J by 0 bases, with 12 bases between them. The study's findings and limits: In unstimulated cells, naive T cells appeared more diverse than memory T cells and seemed major alloresponse contributors.

Using immunoSEQ multiplex PCR, the repertoire was profiled, and TCRdb retains in-frame clones only, with some absent. The sample lists under 95,000 clones, about 93% occurring once. As regards this clone: Its antigen is undetermined.

This chain uses TRBV6-5 with TRBJ1-3; D remains ambiguous. The TCR originated in a human donor in good health. The specimen sequenced was non-Treg CD4+ T cells sorted from blood. The DNA for the CDR3 is TGTGCCAGCAGCTCCGTAGGGAGCTCTGGAAACACCATATATTTT. This sequence encodes CASSSVGSSGNTIYF.